This T cell receptor beta chain emerged from a study of early T cells in non-severe SARS-CoV-2 infection. Across the study: Alpha and beta chains were unpaired, from unsorted whole-blood bulk RNA.

As concerns this clonotype: No antigen is known for it.

Overall study results and limits: CD4 and private specificities were missed by VDJdb matching, which favored anti-spike CD8 responses.

Each single cDNA molecule received a unique molecular identifier. TCRdb called the 5' RACE reads again in MiXCR, with one record for every CDR3 protein. The sample consists of about 70,000 distinct CDR3 sequences, approximately 15% of them appearing once. The origin of this receptor is an adult who was a healthcare worker with PCR-confirmed SARS-CoV-2 infection or an uninfected control (not recorded which). The starting material was whole blood, obtained at baseline.

The CDR3 sequence: CASSPSGARTEAFF. In DNA form, the CDR3 reads TGTGCCAGCTCACCATCCGGGGCGCGGACTGAAGCTTTCTTT. The chain employs TRBV18 and TRBJ1-1; a weak D match, TRBD1 (5 bases). Per the germline V gene, CDR1 is KGHSH and CDR2 is LQKENI. Trimming cost V 2 bases and J 5 bases, with 12 bases left between them. The length of the CDR3 is 14 residues.